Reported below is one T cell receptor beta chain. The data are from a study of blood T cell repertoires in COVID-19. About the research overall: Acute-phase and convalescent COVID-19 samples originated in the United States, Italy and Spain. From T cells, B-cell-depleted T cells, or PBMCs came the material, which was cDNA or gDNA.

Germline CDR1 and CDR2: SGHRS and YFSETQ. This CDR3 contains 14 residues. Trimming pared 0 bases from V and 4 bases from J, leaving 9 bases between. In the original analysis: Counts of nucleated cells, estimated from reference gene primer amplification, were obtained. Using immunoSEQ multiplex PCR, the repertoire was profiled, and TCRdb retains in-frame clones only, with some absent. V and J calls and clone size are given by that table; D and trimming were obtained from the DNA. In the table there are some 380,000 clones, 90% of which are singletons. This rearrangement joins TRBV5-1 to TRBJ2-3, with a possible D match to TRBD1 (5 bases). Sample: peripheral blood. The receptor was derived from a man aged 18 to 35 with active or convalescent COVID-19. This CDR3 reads CASSLGLQADTQYF. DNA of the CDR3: TGCGCCAGCAGCTTGGGGCTACAGGCAGATACGCAGTATTTT.